Each of the 31 T cell receptor beta chains below was sequenced from the same sample in a study of beta chain features in type 1 diabetes. These receptors' antigens are unknown. Expressed TCRB transcripts were sequenced because the entire RNA isolate underwent reverse transcription. Clones were read by immunoSEQ multiplex PCR, and TCRdb kept only the in-frame ones, dropping some. The table lists about 180,000 clones, roughly 8% of them singletons. General study findings and limits: Among patients with Type 1 diabetes, TCRB CDR3s were moderately but significantly shorter in every one of the four CD4+ subsets.

The sample was central memory CD4+ T cells from blood. The receptors come from a man between 18 and 35 years old with type 1 diabetes.

The sample holds a few counts of this clone. V and J are TRBV28 and TRBJ2-7; D gene uncertain. Germline V CDR1 and CDR2: MDHEN, SYDVKM. The germline V and J ends were trimmed by 2 bases and 3 bases, with 8 bases remaining between them. CDR3 length: 13 residues. CDR3 sequence reads: CASSLTVHYEQYF. In nucleotides, the CDR3 is TGTGCCAGCAGTTTAACCGTACACTACGAGCAGTACTTC.

This clone was detected only a few times. The rearrangement links TRBV7-9 to TRBJ1-3; 8 bases line up with TRBD1. V gave up 3 bases and J gave up 4 bases; unmatched junction bases: 5. Looked up from germline, CDR1 is SEHNR and CDR2 is FQNEAQ (reference sequence). This CDR3 has 15 residues. CDR3 sequence (DNA): TGTGCCAGCAGCTTCCAGGGGGCGTCGGGAAACACCATATATTTT. Protein product: CASSFQGASGNTIYF.

The chain couples TRBV28 to TRBJ2-2; 8 nucleotides match TRBD1. Germline V gene sequence: CDR1 MDHEN, CDR2 SYDVKM. The CDR3 is 14 residues long. CDR3 region: CAVGQGRGTGELFF. The DNA of the CDR3 is TGTGCGGTAGGACAGGGTCGCGGCACCGGGGAGCTGTTTTTT.

The genes are TRBV7-2 and TRBJ1-5; a possible D gene is TRBD1 (5 bases). Germline V gene lookup returns CDR1 SGHTA and CDR2 FQGNSA. The V end lost 5 bases, the J end lost 7 bases, and 15 bases lay between the germline ends. The CDR3 is 14 residues long. DNA of the CDR3: TGTGCCAGCAGCCCCCCCGGGGGAGAGCAGCCCCAGCATTTT. This sequence encodes CASSPPGGEQPQHF.

This clone was detected a few times. The chain couples TRBV7-6 to TRBJ1-5; D possibly corresponds to TRBD1 (6 bases). V gave up 2 bases and J gave up 3 bases, with 11 bases separating them. The length of the CDR3 is 15 residues. Germline V CDR1 and CDR2: SGHVS, FNYEAQ. The CDR3 DNA reads as TGTGCCAGCAGCTTAAGTGGGACATACAATCAGCCCCAGCATTTT. It is translated as CASSLSGTYNQPQHF.

This clone has only a few counts. The chain is built from TRBV5-1 and TRBJ2-2; 9 nucleotides line up with TRBD2. With 3 bases clipped from V and 4 bases from J, the junction kept 16 bases outside the gene matches. This CDR3 is 19 amino acids long. CDR1 is SGHRS, CDR2 YFSETQ, per germline. In nucleotides, the CDR3 is TGCGCCAGCAGCTGGACCTTGGCGCGGGGGGGCGGTTCCACCGGGGAGCTGTTTTTT. Its protein product is CASSWTLARGGGSTGELFF.

This clone occurred a few times. The chain links TRBV18 to TRBJ2-5, with a possible D match to TRBD1 (5 bases). Trimming shortened V by 6 bases and J by 5 bases, and 19 bases separated the two germline ends. Per germline, CDR1 KGHSH and CDR2 LQKENI. The CDR3 is 15 amino acids. DNA for the CDR3: TGTGCCAGCTCTCCGGGCCTCTCAGCAGGGGAGACCCAGTACTTC. It specifies CASSPGLSAGETQYF.

This clone was counted a few times. The chain carries TRBV15 and TRBJ2-1; no definite D call. Germline CDR1 LNHNV, CDR2 YYDKDF (reference sequence). V gave up 0 bases and J gave up 10 bases, with 16 bases separating them. The CDR3 sequence is 15 residues long. This CDR3 reads CATSRDPQVDQEQFF. Written as DNA, the CDR3 is TGTGCCACCAGCAGAGACCCTCAGGTGGATCAGGAGCAGTTCTTC. Based on the CDR3 plus reference TRBV15 and TRBJ2-1, the full variable domain is DAMVIQNPRYQVTQFGKPVTLSCSQTLNHNVMYWYQQKSSQAPKLLFHYYDKDFNNEADTPDNFQSRRPNTSFCFLDIRSPGLGDTAMYLCATSRDPQVDQEQFFGPGTRLTVL.

This chain joins TRBV11-2 and TRBJ2-2; the D gene is possibly TRBD2 (5 bases). CDR3 size: 14 residues. Germline-derived CDR1 and CDR2 are SGHAT and FQNNGV. V was shortened by 5 bases and J by 8 bases, with 15 bases between the two germline ends. The CDR3 DNA reads as TGTGCCAGCAGCCTCGCCGGGCGCGGGGGGGAGCTGTTTTTT. It is translated as CASSLAGRGGELFF.

This chain connects TRBV6-6 to TRBJ2-1; TRBD2 aligns across 10 bases. This CDR3 spans 14 amino acids. Germline CDR1 is MNHNY and CDR2 is SVGAGI (reference sequence). V was clipped by 8 bases and J by 9 bases; unmatched bases: 10. CDR3 in amino acids: CASLRDLAGAEQFF. CDR3 bases: TGTGCCAGCCTTAGAGACCTAGCGGGGGCTGAGCAGTTCTTC.

This clone was counted between two and nine times. The chain recombines TRBV5-4 with TRBJ1-2; TRBD1 matches 8 bases. J gave up 3 bases and V 0 bases, and 10 bases lay outside the gene matches. The CDR3 has 17 residues. The germline V gene encodes CDR1 SGHNT and CDR2 YYREEE (reference sequence). The CDR3 nucleotides are TGTGCCAGCAGCTTGGGGACAGGGCTCGTCTACTACTATGGCTACACCTTC. This gives the protein CASSLGTGLVYYYGYTF.

The genes are TRBV5-6 and TRBJ1-2; D is perhaps TRBD1 (6 bases). CDR3 size: 12 residues. Per the germline V gene, CDR1 is SGHDT and CDR2 is YYEEEE. Between the trimmed V and J ends, which lost 4 bases and 8 bases, there was a span of 12 bases. The CDR3 bases are TGTGCCAGCAGCGAGGGGGTATACGGCTACACCTTC. Translated, it gives CASSEGVYGYTF.

This clone was picked up a small number of times. The chain links TRBV9 to TRBJ2-5, with TRBD2 matching 14 bases. Unmatched junction bases numbered 4, after V lost 0 bases and J lost 0 bases. Germline loops: CDR1 SGDLS, CDR2 YYNGEE. This CDR3 has 18 amino acids. CDR3 amino acids: CASSVGTSGGPYQETQYF. The CDR3 DNA is TGTGCCAGCAGCGTAGGGACTAGCGGGGGGCCTTACCAAGAGACCCAGTACTTC. The whole variable domain, filled in from reference TRBV9 and TRBJ2-5, reads DSGVTQTPKHLITATGQRVTLRCSPRSGDLSVYWYQQSLDQGLQFLIQYYNGEERAKGNILERFSAQQFPDLHSELNLSSLELGDSALYFCASSVGTSGGPYQETQYFGPGTRLLVL.

This clone appeared many times. The junction differs from germline at one of its ends, possibly a read error. The chain couples TRBV6-6 to TRBJ2-7; 7 bases are a match to TRBD1. The CDR3 is 14 residues long. Per the germline V gene, CDR1 is MNHNY and CDR2 is SVGAGI (reference sequence). DNA of the CDR3: TGTGCCAGTGGGATACGGGACAGCTCCGGGGAGAGGAACTTC. Translation gives CASGIRDSSGERNF.

V usage is TRBV27 and J usage is TRBJ1-6, with D tentatively TRBD1 (5 bases). Germline lookup yields CDR1 MNHEY and CDR2 SMNVEV (reference sequence). The V end was cut by 4 bases, the J end by 8 bases, with 12 bases between. The CDR3 contains 14 residues. The CDR3 DNA follows: TGTGCCAGCAGTTATTTAGGGGCGGATTCACCCCTCCACTTT. Protein: CASSYLGADSPLHF.

The genes are TRBV25-1 and TRBJ1-1; unclear D gene. The germline gives CDR1 MGHDK, CDR2 SYGVNS. V was pared by 5 bases and J by 4 bases, with 11 bases between. This CDR3 is 13 amino acids long. DNA of the CDR3: TGTGCCAGCAGTCCTCACCTGGCCACTGAAGCTTTCTTT. Its protein product is CASSPHLATEAFF.

The gene calls are TRBV19 and TRBJ1-2; no reliable D call. The V gene's germline CDR1 is LNHDA and CDR2 SQIVND (reference sequence). Trimming left V 4 bases short and J 0 bases short, with 9 bases between. This CDR3 has 14 residues. The CDR3 spells CASSNDWTNYGYTF. The CDR3 coding sequence is TGTGCCAGTAGTAACGACTGGACTAACTATGGCTACACCTTC. Supplemented by reference TRBV19 and TRBJ1-2, the full variable domain reads DGGITQSPKYLFRKEGQNVTLSCEQNLNHDAMYWYRQDPGQGLRLIYYSQIVNDFQKGDIAEGYSVSREKKESFPLTVTSAQKNPTAFYLCASSNDWTNYGYTFGSGTRLTVV.

This clone was detected a few times. The CDR3: CASSSERQETQYF. The CDR3 nucleotides are TGTGCCAGCTCATCTGAGCGGCAAGAGACCCAGTACTTC. This chain connects TRBV18 to TRBJ2-5; D may be TRBD2 (5 bases). CDR1 KGHSH and CDR2 LQKENI come from the germline V gene. V lost 5 bases and J lost 2, with 9 bases in between. The CDR3 length is 13 residues.

The chain carries TRBV30 and TRBJ2-5; TRBD1 is a possible D gene (5 bases). CDR1 and CDR2 (germline): GTSNPN, SVGIG (reference sequence). V shed 7 bases and J shed 5 bases, with 14 bases lying between them. The CDR3 length is 12 residues. The CDR3 region has the DNA TGTGCCTTCAGCAGGGCCGGGGAGACCCAGTACTTC. The encoded protein is CAFSRAGETQYF. The full variable domain, rest sourced from reference TRBV30 and TRBJ2-5, is SQTIHQWPATLVQPVGSPLSLECTVEGTSNPNLYWYRQAAGRGLQLLFYSVGIGQISSEVPQNLSASRPQDRQFILSSKKLLLSDSGFYLCAFSRAGETQYFGPGTRLLVL.

The sample holds a few counts of this clone. The V gene is TRBV29-1, the J gene TRBJ2-3; 7 bases line up with TRBD2. Losses at the gene ends were 4 bases for V and 1 base for J; bases not matched to a gene: 5. The CDR3 is 14 amino acids. Germline V gene data show CDR1 as SQVTM and CDR2 as ANQGSEA. The CDR3 is CSVALASGTDTQYF. CDR3 DNA sequence: TGCAGCGTTGCACTAGCGTCGGGCACAGATACGCAGTATTTT.

Only a few counts were recorded for this clone. The V call is TRBV9, the J call TRBJ2-1; 9 bases map to TRBD2. Losses at the gene ends were 0 bases for V and 10 bases for J; bases not matched to a gene: 11. This CDR3 is built from 16 residues. The V gene's germline CDR1 is SGDLS and CDR2 YYNGEE. Here the CDR3 reads CASSVDVERGAWEQFF. Here the CDR3 DNA reads TGTGCCAGCAGCGTAGATGTAGAGCGGGGGGCATGGGAGCAGTTCTTC.

This sequence joins TRBV25-1 and TRBJ1-2, with 8 nucleotides matching TRBD1. The J segment lost 2 bases and the V segment lost 7 bases, leaving 6 bases of the junction unmatched. The CDR3 runs to 14 residues. Germline V gives CDR1 MGHDK, CDR2 SYGVNS. The CDR3, as DNA: TGTGCCAGCAAGGACAGGGCCCAGAACTATGGCTACACCTTC. This codes for CASKDRAQNYGYTF.

The rearrangement joins TRBV5-6 to TRBJ1-5, with 8 nucleotides matching TRBD1. The CDR3 covers 16 residues. CDR1 and CDR2 (germline): SGHDT, YYEEEE. After removal of 3 bases from V and 0 bases from J, the junction contained 5 bases not matched to a gene. The CDR3 here is CASSWGTGNSNQPQHF. The CDR3 region has the DNA TGTGCCAGCAGCTGGGGGACAGGAAATAGCAATCAGCCCCAGCATTTT.

V gene TRBV2 combines with J gene TRBJ2-5; D may be TRBD2 (5 bases). The last part of the DNA fits TRBJ2-7 better; the J call may be wrong. The CDR3 has 12 residues. Germline-derived CDR1 and CDR2 are SNHLY and FYNNEI. The CDR3 loop is CASGYTAGEQYF. The DNA of the CDR3 is TGTGCCAGCGGGTACACCGCGGGCGAGCAGTACTTC.

The gene calls are TRBV9 and TRBJ2-5; 11 bases are shared with TRBD2. The CDR3 sequence is 15 residues long. Germline V gives CDR1 SGDLS, CDR2 YYNGEE. Germline trimming cut 1 base from V and 5 bases from J; bases unmatched to any gene: 4. The CDR3 here is CASSVTSGSGETQYF. DNA of the CDR3: TGTGCCAGCAGCGTAACTAGCGGGAGTGGGGAGACCCAGTACTTC.

This clone was seen a handful of times. The rearrangement joins TRBV7-2 to TRBJ2-3; 7 bases fit TRBD2. Looked up from germline, CDR1 is SGHTA and CDR2 is FQGNSA. V was clipped by 0 bases and J by 3 bases; unmatched bases: 3. This CDR3 spans 15 amino acids. CDR3 sequence reads: CASSLAPGGTDTQYF. DNA of the CDR3: TGTGCCAGCAGCTTAGCTCCGGGAGGAACAGATACGCAGTATTTT. The complete variable domain, with remaining parts taken from reference TRBV7-2 and TRBJ2-3, reads GAGVSQSPSNKVTEKGKDVELRCDPISGHTALYWYRQSLGQGLEFLIYFQGNSAPDKSGLPSDRFSAERTGGSVSTLTIQRTQQEDSAVYLCASSLAPGGTDTQYFGPGTRLTVL.

The CDR3 coding sequence is TGCGCCAGCAGGTCGACCCCCGGGAATGAAAAACTGTTTTTT. Translated: CASRSTPGNEKLFF. The V and J genes are TRBV5-1 and TRBJ1-4; the D is unclear. Between the trimmed V and J ends, which lost 5 bases and 5 bases, there was a span of 13 bases. The CDR3 runs 14 residues. Germline CDR1 and CDR2: SGHRS and YFSETQ.

This clone came up a few times. This chain uses TRBV21-1 with TRBJ2-3; the table's D call of TRBD2 was not tested on the DNA. TRBV21-1 is a documented pseudogene. This CDR3 is 17 amino acids long. The CDR3 nucleotides are TGTGCCAGCAGCCGGGGGGCGGGAGACGCCCTTATAGATACGCAGTATTTT. Translation: CASSRGAGDALIDTQYF.

A few counts support this clone. This chain uses TRBV19 with TRBJ2-3; TRBD2 matches 7 bases. The CDR3 loop spans 16 amino acids. Per germline, CDR1 LNHDA and CDR2 SQIVND (reference sequence). Trimming took 3 bases from V and 0 from J; bases not matched to a gene: 6. The CDR3 DNA reads as TGTGCCAGTAGTATCTGGGGGGGTACTAGCACAGATACGCAGTATTTT. Translation gives CASSIWGGTSTDTQYF.

The chain employs TRBV7-2 and TRBJ2-2, with D unresolved. The length of the CDR3 is 15 residues. From germline, CDR1 is SGHTA and CDR2 FQGNSA. Trimming removed 1 base at V and 0 bases at J, with 6 bases between. CDR3 protein: CASSLGLTNTGELFF. CDR3 DNA: TGTGCCAGCAGCTTAGGGCTGACGAACACCGGGGAGCTGTTTTTT.

This clone was seen a few times. The rearrangement links TRBV6-5 to TRBJ2-7, with D tentatively TRBD1 (5 bases). In germline, CDR1 is MNHEY, CDR2 SVGAGI. Trimming removed 2 bases from V and 6 bases from J, with 11 bases in between. The CDR3 runs 13 residues. The CDR3 here is CASSYHGQSEQYF. The CDR3 DNA sequence: TGTGCCAGCAGTTACCATGGACAATCCGAGCAGTACTTC.